The clone carrying this T cell receptor beta chain was seen repeatedly, ten times or more. Its cognate antigen is unknown. This specimen comes from a study of CD8 T cells in ankylosing spondylitis. Study-level points and caveats: For ankylosing spondylitis blood, a TCR beta motif of roughly 8 highly homologous variants appeared characteristic. As reported, disease-linked clones showed significant enrichment in matched ankylosing spondylitis synovial fluid. There were earlier reports of some motif variants in reactive arthritis synovial fluid and blood.

Quantitative 5'-RACE was performed with molecular barcodes, and it yielded the TCR beta libraries. TCRdb reprocessed the 5' RACE reads with MiXCR, giving one entry per CDR3 protein. Among about 160,000 distinct CDR3 sequences listed, about a sixth were seen once. CDR3 length: 15 amino acids. The germline gives CDR1 DFQATT, CDR2 SNEGSKA (reference sequence). The germline V and J ends were trimmed by 6 bases and 1 base, with 16 bases remaining between them. The chain uses TRBV20-1 and TRBJ2-4, with D maybe TRBD2 (7 bases). The clonotype originates from a male donor with ankylosing spondylitis or in good health (not recorded which). The sample comprised blood, either unsorted or a sorted T cell fraction (not recorded which). CDR3: CSAVKGEGAKNIQYF. The CDR3 DNA is TGCAGTGCAGTAAAGGGGGAGGGGGCCAAAAACATTCAGTACTTC.